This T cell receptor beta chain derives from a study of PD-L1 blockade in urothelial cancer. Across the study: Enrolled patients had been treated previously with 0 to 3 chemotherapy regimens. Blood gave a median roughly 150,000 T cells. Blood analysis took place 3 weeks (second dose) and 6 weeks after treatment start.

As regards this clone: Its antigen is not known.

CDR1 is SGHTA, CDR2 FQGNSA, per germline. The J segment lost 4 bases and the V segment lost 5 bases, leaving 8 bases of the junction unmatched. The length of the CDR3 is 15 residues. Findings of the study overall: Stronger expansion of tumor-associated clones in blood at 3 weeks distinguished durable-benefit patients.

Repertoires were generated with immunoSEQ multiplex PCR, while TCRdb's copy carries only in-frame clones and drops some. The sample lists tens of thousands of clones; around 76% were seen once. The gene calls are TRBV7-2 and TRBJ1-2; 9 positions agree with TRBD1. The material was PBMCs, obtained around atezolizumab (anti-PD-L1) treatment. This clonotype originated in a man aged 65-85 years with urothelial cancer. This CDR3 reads CASSPGTGPAYGYTF. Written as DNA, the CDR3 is TGTGCCAGCAGCCCTGGGACAGGGCCCGCCTATGGCTACACCTTC.